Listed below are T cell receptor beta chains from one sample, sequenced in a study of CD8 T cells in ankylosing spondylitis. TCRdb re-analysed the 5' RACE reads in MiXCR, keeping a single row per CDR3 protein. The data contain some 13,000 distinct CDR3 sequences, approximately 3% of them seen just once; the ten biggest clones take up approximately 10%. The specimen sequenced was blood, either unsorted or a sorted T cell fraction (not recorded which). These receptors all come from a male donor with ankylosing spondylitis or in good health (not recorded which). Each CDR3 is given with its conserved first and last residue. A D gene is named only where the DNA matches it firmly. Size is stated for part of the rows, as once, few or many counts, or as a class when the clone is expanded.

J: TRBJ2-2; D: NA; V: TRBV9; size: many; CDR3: CASSWTYNTGELFF; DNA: TGTGCCAGCAGCTGGACTTACAACACCGGGGAGCTGTTTTTT
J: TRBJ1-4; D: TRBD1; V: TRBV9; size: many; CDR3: CASSATGGEKLFF; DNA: TGTGCCAGCAGCGCCACAGGGGGCGAAAAACTGTTTTTT
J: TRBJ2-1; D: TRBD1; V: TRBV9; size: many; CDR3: CASSVGDSNEQFF; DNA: TGTGCCAGCAGCGTAGGGGACAGTAATGAGCAGTTCTTC
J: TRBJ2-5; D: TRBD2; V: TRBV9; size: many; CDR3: CASSVGAGGRETQYF; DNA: TGTGCCAGCAGCGTAGGGGCCGGGGGGAGAGAGACCCAGTACTTC
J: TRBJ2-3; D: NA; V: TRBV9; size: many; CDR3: CASSVGVQDTDTQYF; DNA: TGTGCCAGCAGCGTAGGGGTCCAGGACACAGATACGCAGTATTTT
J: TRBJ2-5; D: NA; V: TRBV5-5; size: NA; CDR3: CASSLQQGFADTQYF; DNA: TGTGCCAGCAGCTTGCAACAGGGCTTCGCAGACACCCAGTACTTC
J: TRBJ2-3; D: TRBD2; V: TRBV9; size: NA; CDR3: CASSASGTSGTDTQYF; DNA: TGTGCCAGCAGCGCCTCGGGGACTAGCGGCACAGATACGCAGTATTTT
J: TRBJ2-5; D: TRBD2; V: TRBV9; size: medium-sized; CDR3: CASSVRAGVRETQYF; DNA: TGTGCCAGCAGCGTAAGGGCGGGAGTTAGAGAGACCCAGTACTTC
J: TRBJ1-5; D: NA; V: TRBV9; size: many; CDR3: CASSVDGDQVQHF; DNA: TGTGCCAGCAGCGTAGACGGAGATCAGGTCCAGCATTTT
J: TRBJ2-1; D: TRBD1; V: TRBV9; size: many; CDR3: CASSVDPTGGTYNEQFF; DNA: TGTGCCAGCAGCGTAGATCCGACAGGGGGGACGTACAATGAGCAGTTCTTC
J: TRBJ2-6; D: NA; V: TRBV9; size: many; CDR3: CASSVSGSGANVLTF; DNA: TGTGCCAGCAGCGTATCCGGGTCTGGGGCCAACGTCCTGACTTTC
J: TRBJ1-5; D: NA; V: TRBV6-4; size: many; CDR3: CASSDSKNSSNQPQHF; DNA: TGTGCCAGCAGTGACTCAAAGAACAGCAGCAATCAGCCCCAGCATTTT
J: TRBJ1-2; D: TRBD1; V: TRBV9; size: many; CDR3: CASSATGGPPGGYTF; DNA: TGTGCCAGCAGCGCAACAGGGGGCCCTCCCGGTGGCTACACCTTC
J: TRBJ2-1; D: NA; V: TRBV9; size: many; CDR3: CASSVEARGTPQFF; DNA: TGTGCCAGCAGCGTAGAAGCTCGGGGAACCCCACAGTTCTTC
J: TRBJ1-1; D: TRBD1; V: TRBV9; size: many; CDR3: CASSFLQGAEAFF; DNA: TGTGCCAGCAGCTTCCTACAGGGGGCTGAAGCTTTCTTT
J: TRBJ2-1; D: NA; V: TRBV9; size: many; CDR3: CASSVVQNNEQFF; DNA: TGTGCCAGCAGCGTAGTCCAAAACAATGAGCAGTTCTTC
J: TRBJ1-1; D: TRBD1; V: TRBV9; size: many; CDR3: CASSSYRGQDTEAFF; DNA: TGTGCCAGCAGTAGCTACAGGGGGCAGGACACTGAAGCTTTCTTT
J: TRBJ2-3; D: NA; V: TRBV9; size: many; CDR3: CASSVAGAGGTDTQYF; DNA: TGTGCCAGCAGCGTAGCTGGGGCAGGGGGCACAGATACGCAGTATTTT
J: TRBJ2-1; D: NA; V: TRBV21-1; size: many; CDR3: CAEKGLAEIFSYNEQFF; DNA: TGTGCCGAGAAGGGCCTAGCGGAGATTTTCTCCTACAATGAGCAGTTCTTC
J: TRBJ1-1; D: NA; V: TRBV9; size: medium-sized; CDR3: CASSPTYVPTEAFF; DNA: TGTGCCAGCAGCCCTACCTATGTTCCCACTGAAGCTTTCTTT
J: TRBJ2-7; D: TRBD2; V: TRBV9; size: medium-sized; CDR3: CASSVALSGTSGTHEQYF; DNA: TGTGCCAGCAGCGTAGCCCTCTCAGGTACTAGCGGGACCCACGAGCAGTACTTC
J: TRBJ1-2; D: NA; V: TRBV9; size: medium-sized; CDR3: CASSVGTFNYGYTF; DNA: TGTGCCAGCAGCGTAGGCACGTTTAACTATGGCTACACCTTC
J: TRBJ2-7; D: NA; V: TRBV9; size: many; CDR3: CASSVKPGLGAGTYEQYF; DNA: TGTGCCAGCAGCGTTAAACCGGGCCTCGGGGCAGGGACCTACGAGCAGTACTTC
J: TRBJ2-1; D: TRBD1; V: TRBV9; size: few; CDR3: CASSVATGTGKQFF; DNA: TGTGCCAGCAGCGTAGCTACCGGGACAGGGAAGCAGTTCTTC
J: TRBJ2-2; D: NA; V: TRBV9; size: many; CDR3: CASRLTDGDTGELFF; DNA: TGTGCCAGCCGTCTCACTGACGGGGACACCGGGGAGCTGTTTTTT
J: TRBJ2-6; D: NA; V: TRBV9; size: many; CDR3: CASSVDSGANVLTF; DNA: TGTGCCAGCAGCGTAGATTCTGGGGCCAACGTCCTGACTTTC
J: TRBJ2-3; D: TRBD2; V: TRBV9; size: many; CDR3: CASSASGGQTDTQYF; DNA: TGTGCCAGCAGCGCTAGCGGGGGCCAAACAGATACGCAGTATTTT
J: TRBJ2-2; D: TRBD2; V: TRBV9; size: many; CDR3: CASRGTSGDTGELFF; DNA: TGTGCCAGCAGGGGGACTAGCGGAGACACCGGGGAGCTGTTTTTT
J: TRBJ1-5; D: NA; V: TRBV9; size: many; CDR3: CASSVEPAGQPQHF; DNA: TGTGCCAGCAGCGTGGAGCCAGCGGGTCAGCCCCAGCATTTT
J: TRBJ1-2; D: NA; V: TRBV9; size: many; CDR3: CASSPTGSYGYTF; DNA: TGTGCCAGCAGCCCAACAGGGAGCTATGGCTACACCTTC
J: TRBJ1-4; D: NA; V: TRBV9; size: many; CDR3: CASSLSGGQGEKLFF; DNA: TGTGCCAGCAGCCTCTCGGGGGGGCAGGGTGAAAAACTGTTTTTT
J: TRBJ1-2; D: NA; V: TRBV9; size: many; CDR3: CASSVGPMLGDGYTF; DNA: TGTGCCAGCAGCGTAGGTCCCATGTTGGGGGATGGCTACACCTTC
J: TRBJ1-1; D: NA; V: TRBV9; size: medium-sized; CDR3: CASRPPGGTEAFF; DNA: TGTGCCAGCAGACCTCCTGGAGGTACTGAAGCTTTCTTT
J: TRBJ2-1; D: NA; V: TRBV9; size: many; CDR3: CASSITQGSGILNEQFF; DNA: TGTGCCAGCAGCATAACACAGGGAAGTGGGATCCTCAATGAGCAGTTCTTC
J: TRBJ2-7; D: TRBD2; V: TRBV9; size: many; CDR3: CASSVEGTGGLGSYEQYF; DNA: TGTGCCAGCAGCGTAGAGGGGACGGGGGGACTAGGCTCCTACGAGCAGTACTTC
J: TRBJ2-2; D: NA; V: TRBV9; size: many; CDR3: CASSALSSGELFF; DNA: TGTGCCAGCAGCGCCTTATCAAGCGGGGAGCTGTTTTTT
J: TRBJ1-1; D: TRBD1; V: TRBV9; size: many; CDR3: CASSVLTGMNTEAFF; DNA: TGTGCCAGCAGCGTCTTGACAGGGATGAACACTGAAGCTTTCTTT
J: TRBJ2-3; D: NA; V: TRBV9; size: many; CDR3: CASSVSADTQYF; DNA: TGTGCCAGCAGCGTATCAGCAGATACGCAGTATTTT
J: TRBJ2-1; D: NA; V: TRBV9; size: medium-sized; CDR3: CASSVRFGTARDNEQFF; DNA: TGTGCCAGCAGCGTCCGATTCGGGACCGCGAGGGACAATGAGCAGTTCTTC
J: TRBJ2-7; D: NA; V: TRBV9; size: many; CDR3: CASSVGVRGGEQYF; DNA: TGTGCCAGCAGCGTAGGTGTCAGGGGAGGAGAGCAGTACTTC
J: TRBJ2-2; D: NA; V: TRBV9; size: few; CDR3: CASSATGLDTGELFF; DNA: TGTGCCAGCAGCGCCACAGGGTTGGACACCGGGGAGCTGTTTTTT
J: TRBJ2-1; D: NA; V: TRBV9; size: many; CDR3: CASSVAGGSSYNEQFF; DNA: TGTGCCAGCAGCGTAGCTGGGGGATCCAGCTACAATGAGCAGTTCTTC
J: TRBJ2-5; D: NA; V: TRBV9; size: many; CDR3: CASSASQWGQETQYF; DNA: TGTGCCAGCAGCGCCAGTCAGTGGGGCCAAGAGACCCAGTACTTC
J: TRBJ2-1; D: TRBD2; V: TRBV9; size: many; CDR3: CASSVGTSGAVSYNEQFF; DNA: TGTGCCAGCAGCGTAGGCACTAGCGGGGCGGTCTCCTACAATGAGCAGTTCTTC
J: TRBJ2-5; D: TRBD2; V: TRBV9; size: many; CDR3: CASSPGRGLVLETQYF; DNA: TGTGCCAGCAGCCCCGGGAGGGGACTAGTACTGGAGACCCAGTACTTC
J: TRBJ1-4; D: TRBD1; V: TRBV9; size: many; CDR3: CASSAGDRGGGVNEKLFF; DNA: TGTGCCAGCAGCGCCGGGGACAGGGGAGGGGGGGTTAATGAAAAACTGTTTTTT
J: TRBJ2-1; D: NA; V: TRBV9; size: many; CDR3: CASSPRGEAVAYNEQFF; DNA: TGTGCCAGCAGCCCCCGAGGAGAAGCGGTTGCCTACAATGAGCAGTTCTTC
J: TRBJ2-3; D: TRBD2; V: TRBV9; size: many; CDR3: CASSFAGGGTDTQYF; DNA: TGTGCCAGCAGCTTCGCGGGGGGGGGCACAGATACGCAGTATTTT
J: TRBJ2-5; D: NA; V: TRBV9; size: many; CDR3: CASSVNPQETQYF; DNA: TGTGCCAGCAGCGTCAACCCCCAAGAGACCCAGTACTTC
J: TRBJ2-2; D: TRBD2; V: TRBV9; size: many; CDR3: CASSVRAGSNTGELFF; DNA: TGTGCCAGCAGCGTAAGAGCGGGGTCGAACACCGGGGAGCTGTTTTTT
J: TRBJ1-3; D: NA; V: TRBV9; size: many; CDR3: CASSTTGTPTGNTIYF; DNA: TGTGCCAGCAGCACCACAGGAACCCCTACTGGAAACACCATATATTTT
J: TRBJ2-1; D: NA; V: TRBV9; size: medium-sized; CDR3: CASSVGGLSSYNEQFF; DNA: TGTGCCAGCAGCGTAGGAGGCCTTAGCTCCTACAATGAGCAGTTCTTC
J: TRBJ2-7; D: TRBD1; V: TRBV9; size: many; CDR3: CASSVDVPGQQGDYEQYF; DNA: TGTGCCAGCAGCGTAGATGTGCCGGGACAACAGGGGGACTACGAGCAGTACTTC